One sample yielded the 6 T cell receptor beta chains listed below, sequenced in a study of cytomegalovirus exposure and HLA in healthy donors. PCR involved 60 Vbeta and 13 Jbeta primers. Profiling relied on immunoSEQ multiplex PCR, and the TCRdb table lists in-frame clones only, not all of them. The data contain about 130,000 clones, roughly 70% of them singletons. The sample consisted of PBMCs. These receptors came from a woman in her 40s in good health and CMV-seropositive.

This clone was seen only once. The chain carries TRBV7-9 and TRBJ2-3, with 10 bases lining up with TRBD2. Germline assignment: CDR1 SEHNR and CDR2 FQNEAQ (reference sequence). Trimming took 5 bases from V and 4 from J; bases not matched to a gene: 15. This CDR3 comprises 18 residues. The chain's CDR3 is CASSRGDSGRSSADTQYF. For the CDR3, the DNA is TGTGCCAGCAGCAGGGGAGATAGCGGGAGGTCGAGCGCAGATACGCAGTATTTT. The full variable domain, its missing parts supplied by reference TRBV7-9 and TRBJ2-3, is DTGVSQNPRHKITKRGQNVTFRCDPISEHNRLYWYRQTLGQGPEFLTYFQNEAQLEKSRLLSDRFSAERPKGSFSTLEIQRTEQGDSAMYLCASSRGDSGRSSADTQYFGPGTRLTVL.

This clone was detected once. The chain links TRBV15 to TRBJ2-7, with D perhaps matching TRBD2 (5 bases). The germline gives CDR1 LNHNV, CDR2 YYDKDF (reference sequence). This CDR3 spans 14 amino acids. V was trimmed by 3 bases and J by 6 bases, leaving 15 bases between them. The CDR3 coding sequence is TGTGCCACCAGCAGTAGACGGGGTATGGGCGAGCAGTACTTC. Its translation: CATSSRRGMGEQYF.

This clone appeared a few times. The chain couples TRBV19 to TRBJ1-1; possibly TRBD1 for D (5 bases). CDR1 is LNHDA and CDR2 is SQIVND in the germline V gene (reference sequence). The CDR3 has 15 amino acids. The V gene lost 3 bases and the J gene lost 3 bases, with 14 bases spanning the gap. CDR3 bases: TGTGCCAGTAGTATCCCGAGAGGGGAGGACACTGAAGCTTTCTTT. Translated: CASSIPRGEDTEAFF.

This clone was seen only a few times. The rearrangement joins TRBV9 to TRBJ2-5; possible D gene TRBD2, 6 bases. V was trimmed by 0 bases and J by 1 base, leaving 7 bases between them. From germline, CDR1 is SGDLS and CDR2 YYNGEE. The CDR3 consists of 14 residues. The CDR3 bases are TGTGCCAGCAGCGTAGGCGGGATCCAAGAGACCCAGTACTTC. Encoded protein: CASSVGGIQETQYF.

The chain combines TRBV5-8 with TRBJ1-5; TRBD1 matches at 7 bases. Looked up from germline, CDR1 is SGHTS and CDR2 is YDEGEE. There are 14 residues in the CDR3. Germline trimming cut 3 bases from V and 8 bases from J; bases unmatched to any gene: 8. CDR3 sequence: CASSSGQVGEPQHF. In nucleotides, the CDR3 is TGTGCCAGCAGCTCCGGACAGGTTGGGGAGCCCCAGCATTTT.

The chain recombines TRBV5-1 with TRBJ1-1; tentative D call: TRBD1 (6 bases). Looked up from germline, CDR1 is SGHRS and CDR2 is YFSETQ. This CDR3 is 16 amino acids long. With 7 bases removed from V and 0 bases from J, the gap between germline ends came to 19 bases. The CDR3 region is CASSQDRPEVNTEAFF. The CDR3 DNA reads as TGCGCCAGCTCTCAAGACAGGCCCGAGGTGAACACTGAAGCTTTCTTT.